The T cell receptor beta chain under discussion was sequenced for a study of cytomegalovirus exposure and HLA in healthy donors. Background on the study: The study placed roughly four fifths of its 350 to 400 genotyped donors in the Caucasian-associated ancestry cluster. Study-wide findings and caveats: Within a later analysis, the majority of CMV-associated TCR beta chains appeared HLA-restricted. Researchers reported that three CMV-associated chains were confirmed in vitro as CMV antigen-specific. Sequencing probably produced one cluster of sequence variants that were highly shared.

The PCR contained 60 Vbeta and 13 Jbeta primers. The method was immunoSEQ multiplex PCR; TCRdb's version includes in-frame clones alone and lacks a portion of them. The repertoire consists of 45,000 to 65,000 clones, with roughly 84% occurring once and the leading ten covering approximately 2.8%. The length of the CDR3 is 12 residues. Germline V CDR1 and CDR2: SGHTA, FQGNSA. Deletions cut 3 bases from V and 13 bases from J, with 15 bases between. A word on this clone: The antigen remains undetermined.

The rearrangement joins TRBV7-2 to TRBJ2-5, with a weak D call TRBD2 (5 bases). This clonotype was sampled from a woman under 30 in good health and CMV-seronegative. Sequencing input: PBMCs. The CDR3 is CASSLSRTGLYF. In DNA, the CDR3 is TGTGCCAGCAGCTTGTCGAGGACGGGGTTGTACTTC.